This T cell receptor beta chain was obtained from a study of cytomegalovirus exposure and HLA in healthy donors. Findings and caveats of the study: Specificity for CMV antigens was confirmed in vitro for three of the CMV-associated chains.

This clone has just a few counts. No antigen is known for it. With 0 bases removed from V and 7 bases from J, the gap between germline ends came to 11 bases. Germline V lookup: CDR1 SGHRS, CDR2 YFSETQ. The CDR3 has 15 amino acids. PCR amplification relied on 60 Vbeta primers (plus 13 Jbeta primers). This table comes from immunoSEQ multiplex PCR, and its TCRdb copy is limited to in-frame clones, with some not included. The sample contains 280,000 or so clones, 80% to 90% of which appear only once. The rearrangement uses TRBV5-1 and TRBJ1-6, with a tentative D call TRBD1 (5 bases). The source is a young woman in good health and CMV-seronegative. The material sequenced was PBMCs. The chain's CDR3 is CASSLGGHQNSPLHF. The CDR3 DNA reads TGCGCCAGCAGCTTGGGTGGACATCAGAATTCACCCCTCCACTTT. Filled out from reference TRBV5-1 and TRBJ1-6, the complete variable domain reads KAGVTQTPRYLIKTRGQQVTLSCSPISGHRSVSWYQQTPGQGLQFLFEYFSETQRNKGNFPGRFSGRQFSNSRSEMNVSTLELGDSALYLCASSLGGHQNSPLHFGNGTRLTVT.